The clone carrying this TCR beta chain was picked up many times. Its specificity is unknown. TCR alpha and beta CDR3 regions were amplified from RNA using iRepertoire nested multiplex PCR. TCRdb fed the multiplex PCR reads into MiXCR, producing one record per CDR3 protein. Among tens of thousands of distinct CDR3 sequences listed, about 23% were seen once. In germline, CDR1 is SGHVS, CDR2 FNYEAQ. The CDR3 totals 14 residues. V lost 5 bases to trimming and J lost 6 bases, with 13 bases between them. This specimen belongs to a study of glioma-infiltrating T cells. Regarding the study as a whole: Only very few CDR3 sequences appeared in both tissue and blood.

The source is a human donor with low-grade glioma or glioblastoma, undergoing nonglioma brain surgery, or in good health (not recorded which). The J gene is TRBJ2-2, the V gene TRBV7-6; a possible D gene is TRBD1 (5 bases). Sequencing was done on a sample of glioma tissue, nonneoplastic brain tissue, or PBMCs (not recorded which). DNA of the CDR3: TGTGCCAGCAGCATAAAAGGGGTTCCCGGGGAGCTGTTTTTT. Protein product: CASSIKGVPGELFF. Filled out from reference TRBV7-6 and TRBJ2-2, the complete variable domain reads GAGVSQSPRYKVTKRGQDVALRCDPISGHVSLYWYRQALGQGPEFLTYFNYEAQQDKSGLPNDRFSAERPEGSISTLTIQRTEQRDSAMYRCASSIKGVPGELFFGEGSRLTVL.